A selection of T cell receptor beta chains follows, all from one sample in a study of cytomegalovirus exposure and HLA in healthy donors. The method was immunoSEQ multiplex PCR; TCRdb's version includes in-frame clones alone and lacks a portion of them. The sample yields some 200,000 clones, approximately 85% seen once. Input material: PBMCs. The receptor set was obtained from a girl aged 5 to 17 in good health and CMV-seropositive. Each CDR3 is given with its conserved first and last residue. The order of the fields is J gene, D gene, V gene, clone size, CDR3 DNA, CDR3 protein. A D gene is named only where the DNA matches it firmly. Size values are once, few and many counts, or a class for expanded clones, and some rows have none.

>TRBJ2-7|-|TRBV6-5|-
TGTGCCAGCAGTTACTCCGAGGGGGGGCGCGAGCAGTACTTC
CASSYSEGGREQYF
>TRBJ2-2|TRBD2|TRBV10-1|-
TGCGCCAGCAGTGAGATGGCTCCCAGAGGGGCTAGCGGGGACACCGGGGAGCTGTTTTTT
CASSEMAPRGASGDTGELFF
>TRBJ1-3|-|TRBV5-1|-
TGCGCCAGCAGCGTGGACAGTCCTCACTCTGGAAACACCATATATTTT
CASSVDSPHSGNTIYF
>TRBJ2-1|TRBD2|TRBV4-3|few
TGCGCCAGCAGCCAAGAGGTAGCGGGGGGGCGGGATGAGCAGTTCTTC
CASSQEVAGGRDEQFF
>TRBJ1-2|-|TRBV30|-
TGTGCCCTACTCGGGGGGGCCGGTAACTATGGCTACACCTTC
CALLGGAGNYGYTF
>TRBJ1-6|TRBD1|TRBV7-9|-
TGTGCCAGCAGCACCCAGGGGGCGGATAATTCACCCCTCCACTTT
CASSTQGADNSPLHF
>TRBJ2-1|-|TRBV4-3|-
TGCGCCAGCAGCCTCAGAGACTACGCCGACAATGAGCAGTTCTTC
CASSLRDYADNEQFF
>TRBJ1-1|-|TRBV7-9|-
TGTGCCAGCAGCTTAGGCCTGGGAGGGAACACTGAAGCTTTCTTT
CASSLGLGGNTEAFF
>TRBJ2-4|TRBD2|TRBV7-2|-
TGTGCCAGCAGCTTACTAGCGGGGGGTGGAAACATTCAGTACTTC
CASSLLAGGGNIQYF
>TRBJ2-1|-|TRBV6-5|-
TGTGCCAGCAGTTACAGGACAGCATACAATGAGCAGTTCTTC
CASSYRTAYNEQFF
>TRBJ2-3|TRBD2|TRBV14|-
TGTGCCAGCAGCCGGGGAGTAGCGGGGGGTACAGATACGCAGTATTTT
CASSRGVAGGTDTQYF
>TRBJ1-2|-|TRBV7-2|few
TGTGCCAGCAGCAGGAACAGGGCAGGAAACGGCTACACCTTC
CASSRNRAGNGYTF
>TRBJ2-2|-|TRBV4-3|-
TGCGCCAGCAGCCAAGAGCCGCAGGGGACCGGGGAGCTGTTTTTT
CASSQEPQGTGELFF
>TRBJ2-3|-|TRBV7-2|once
TGTGCCAGCAGCTTCGGCGGGGGCACAGATACGCAGTATTTT
CASSFGGGTDTQYF
>TRBJ1-5|-|TRBV19|-
TGTGCCAGCCGCCTTTTAGGGGGAGAGAATCAGCCCCAGCATTTT
CASRLLGGENQPQHF
>TRBJ2-7|-|TRBV4-2|few
TGTGCCAGCAGCCAAGAAGCGGGCGGTTCCTACGAGCAGTACTTC
CASSQEAGGSYEQYF
>TRBJ2-2|TRBD1|TRBV10-3|-
TGTGCCGCCACAGGGGGTATCGGGGAGCTGTTTTTT
CAATGGIGELFF
>TRBJ2-5|TRBD2|TRBV2|-
TGTGCCAGCAGCCGTTGGGCGGGGGGGTACCAAGAGACCCAGTACTTC
CASSRWAGGYQETQYF
>TRBJ1-6|TRBD1|TRBV18|few
TGTGCCAGCTCACCACCGCGACAGGGGGTCTCCTATAATTCACCCCTCCACTTT
CASSPPRQGVSYNSPLHF
>TRBJ1-2|-|TRBV25-1|-
TGTGCCAGCAGTGAAATGGGGGGGAGAGACTATGGCTACACCTTC
CASSEMGGRDYGYTF
>TRBJ2-3|TRBD2|TRBV10-2|-
TGCGCCAGCAGTGAGTCGGCGGGGGGGCCTGATACGCAGTATTTT
CASSESAGGPDTQYF
>TRBJ1-1|TRBD1|TRBV7-2|-
TGTGCCAGCAGCCTACAGGGGGCCAAGAACACTGAAGCTTTCTTT
CASSLQGAKNTEAFF
>TRBJ2-3|TRBD1|TRBV7-6|once
TGTGCCAGCCTAGACCAGGACAGGGATGGAGATACGCAGTATTTT
CASLDQDRDGDTQYF